The rows below give T cell receptor beta chains drawn from one sample of a study of T-cell reconstitution after alpha-beta-depleted transplantation in children. MiXCR, applied by TCRdb to the PCR reads, yields one record per CDR3 protein. The table includes fewer than 550,000 distinct CDR3 sequences, under 20% detected once. The material sequenced was PBMCs, mostly from graft donor cells, taken 360 days after TCRalphabeta/CD19-depleted stem cell transplant. The receptors derive from a boy younger than two who had a stem cell transplant for Wiskott-Aldrich syndrome, so the T cells may come from the graft donor. Both conserved end residues are trimmed from each CDR3.

v_gene	j_gene	CDR3aa
TRBV29-1	TRBJ2-1	SVASSQTRQF
TRBV12-3/TRBV12-4	TRBJ2-7	ASSLRLANKIYEQY
TRBV6-2/TRBV6-3	TRBJ1-5	ASQSYSNQPQH
TRBV7-9	TRBJ2-4	ASSLSPGGAKNIQY
TRBV5-1	TRBJ2-2	ASSLRPQNTGELF
TRBV29-1	TRBJ2-3	SVVAGTDTQY
TRBV5-1	TRBJ1-1	ASSLQSGVTEAF
TRBV12-3/TRBV12-4	TRBJ2-3	ASSAGTISTDTQY
TRBV7-9	TRBJ2-3	ASSSRGVTSTDTQY
TRBV19	TRBJ2-1	ASRLPPYNEQF
TRBV5-1	TRBJ1-1	ASSFFLQGAGTEAF
TRBV5-1	TRBJ2-7	ASSLSQKIYEQY
TRBV24-1	TRBJ2-1	ATADPTSGTWEQF
TRBV4-1	TRBJ2-4	ASSQDWEVRVKNIQY
TRBV7-2	TRBJ2-7	ASSLKLSYSYEQY
TRBV11-2	TRBJ2-2	ASSRGQGGYTGELF
TRBV7-9	TRBJ1-6	ASSYGQGSSPLH
TRBV20-1	TRBJ2-1	SARDQGGYNEQF
TRBV5-1	TRBJ1-1	ASSRLTGANTEAF
TRBV10-3	TRBJ2-7	AISELPGLAGRHEQY
TRBV12-3/TRBV12-4	TRBJ2-2	ASSAAPNTGELF
TRBV12-3/TRBV12-4	TRBJ2-3	ASSLDRQTVDTQY
TRBV6-1	TRBJ2-6	ASSERASGYGANVLT
TRBV6-1	TRBJ2-3	ASHSYVTVDTQY
TRBV30	TRBJ2-7	AWDGQDYEQY
TRBV27	TRBJ1-1	ASSTIQGANTEAF
TRBV5-1	TRBJ2-5	ASSLGHRMETQY
TRBV18	TRBJ2-1	ASSPMTSGDEQF
TRBV7-9	TRBJ2-5	ASSSTGVETQY
TRBV12-3/TRBV12-4	TRBJ2-1	ASSLRDRVLNEQF
TRBV19	TRBJ2-7	ASSTGQALSYEQY
TRBV20-1	TRBJ1-6	SASRPGPHSPLH
TRBV4-3	TRBJ1-2	ASSQVFRGQGSGYT
TRBV7-9	TRBJ2-2	AAPTTGELF
TRBV6-1	TRBJ2-7	ASSPSGRGEQY
TRBV7-9	TRBJ1-2	ASSATTGFFGYT
TRBV15	TRBJ2-5	ATSRDWRGQSGETQY